This TCR beta chain appears in the sequencing data of a study of blood T cell repertoires in COVID-19 (dated by TCRdb to the early 2020s). General notes on the study: The collaborator samples originated in the United States, Italy and Spain and spanned the acute and convalescent phases of COVID-19. Where available, HLA class I and class II types were obtained from metadata supplied by the sample provider rather than from assay-based typing. Samples were obtained from the ongoing ImmuneRACE study (first 160 participants) and from approximately 1,200 subjects provided by 6 global collaborators. The repertoires were released in a freely available public database intended as a resource for research on the immune response to SARS-CoV-2. The prospective study material was composed of cDNA or gDNA derived from T cells, B-cell-depleted T cells, or PBMCs. Deeply sampled blood TCRbeta repertoires from subjects exposed to, actively infected with, or recovered from COVID-19 were included in the dataset. Sample metadata almost always included a de-identified subject ID, COVID-19 status, age in years and sex. Paper-wide results and their limitations: The quantity of clinical and demographic metadata differed by source and by participant and was supplied without curation.

CDR1 and CDR2 (SNHLY, FYNNEI) derive from the germline V gene. The cysteine opens and the phenylalanine closes a CDR3 of 14 amino acids. The read is trimmed to its CDR3 DNA, 42 bases read in frame from base 1. The junction carries 13 bases between V and J, which are trimmed by 7 bases and 4 bases respectively. TCRbeta CDR3 regions were amplified from genomic DNA by means of the immunoSEQ Assay, a bias-controlled multiplex PCR. Per the original workflow: The number of nucleated cells in each sample was estimated by amplification of reference gene primers within the assay. Sequence reads were collapsed and filtered to measure the absolute abundance of every unique TCRbeta CDR3 rearrangement. For each sample, productive Simpson clonality was calculated as the square root of Simpson's diversity index across productive rearrangements. This is the immuneACCESS table as TCRdb keeps it, with only in-frame sequences that have V and J called. A part of the clones is gone; compared with another copy, unresolved V genes explain less than half, and the rest is unexplained. D and trimming come from the DNA, and the V and J calls and clone size come from that table. The sample contains 200,000 to 300,000 clones, about 83% of them found a single time. The ten top clones hold over 4.5% of the sample.

As to this clone: Its antigen has not been determined. No base quality information exists; no much larger clone differs at one position.

Whole blood was collected in K2EDTA tubes by collaborating institutions according to the institutions' own protocols. For TCRbeta analysis, collaborators shipped samples as frozen whole blood, isolated PBMCs, or DNA extracted from either of those sample types. Sample: peripheral blood. The chain is made from TRBV2 and TRBJ1-4; 6 matching bases give a weak D call of TRBD1. This receptor was taken from a human donor in a cohort sampled during active COVID-19. The DNA is as follows: TGTGCCAGCATTTCGGACAGAGATAATGAAAAACTGTTTTTT. Its coded protein is CASISDRDNEKLFF.